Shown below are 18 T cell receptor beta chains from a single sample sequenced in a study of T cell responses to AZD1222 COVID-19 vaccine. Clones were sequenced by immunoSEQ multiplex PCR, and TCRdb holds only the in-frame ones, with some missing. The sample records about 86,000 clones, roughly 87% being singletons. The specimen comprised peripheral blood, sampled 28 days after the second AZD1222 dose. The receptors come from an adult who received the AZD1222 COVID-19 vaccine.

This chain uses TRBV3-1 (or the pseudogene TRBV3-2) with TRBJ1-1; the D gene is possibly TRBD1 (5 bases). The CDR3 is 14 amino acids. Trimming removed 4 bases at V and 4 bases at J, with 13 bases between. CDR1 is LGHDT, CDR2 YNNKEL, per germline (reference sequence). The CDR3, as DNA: TGTGCCAGCAGCCCGGGAGGGGCGAGCACTGAAGCTTTCTTT. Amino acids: CASSPGGASTEAFF.

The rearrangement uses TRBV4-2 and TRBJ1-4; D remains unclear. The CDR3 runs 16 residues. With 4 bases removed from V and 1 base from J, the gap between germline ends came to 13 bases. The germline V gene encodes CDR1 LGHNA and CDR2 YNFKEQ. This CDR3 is CASSPDAGRTNEKLFF. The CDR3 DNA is TGTGCCAGCAGCCCTGACGCGGGGAGAACTAATGAAAAACTGTTTTTT.

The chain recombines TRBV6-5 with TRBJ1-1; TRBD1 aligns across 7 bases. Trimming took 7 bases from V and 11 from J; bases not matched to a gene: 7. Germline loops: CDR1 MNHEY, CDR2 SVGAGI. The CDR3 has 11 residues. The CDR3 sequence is CASIKGAAAFF. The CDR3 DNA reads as TGTGCCAGCATTAAGGGGGCCGCGGCTTTCTTT.

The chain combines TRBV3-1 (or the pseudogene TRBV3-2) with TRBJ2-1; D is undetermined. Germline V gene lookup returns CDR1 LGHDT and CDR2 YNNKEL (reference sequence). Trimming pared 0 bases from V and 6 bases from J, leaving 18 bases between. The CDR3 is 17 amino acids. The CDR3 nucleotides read TGTGCCAGCAGCCAAGATTTTGGTATCGACCTCGGCAATGAGCAGTTCTTC. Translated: CASSQDFGIDLGNEQFF.

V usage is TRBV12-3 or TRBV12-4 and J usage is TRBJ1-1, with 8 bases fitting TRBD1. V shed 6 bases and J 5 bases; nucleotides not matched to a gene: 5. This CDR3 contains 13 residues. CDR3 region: CASSTGGSTEAFF. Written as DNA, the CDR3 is TGTGCCAGCAGCACAGGGGGGTCGACTGAAGCTTTCTTT.

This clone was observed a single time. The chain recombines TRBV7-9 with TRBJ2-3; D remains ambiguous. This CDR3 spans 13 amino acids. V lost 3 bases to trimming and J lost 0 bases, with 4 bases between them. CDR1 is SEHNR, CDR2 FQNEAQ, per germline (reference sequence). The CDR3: CASSFGSTDTQYF. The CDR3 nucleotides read TGTGCCAGCAGCTTTGGCAGCACAGATACGCAGTATTTT.

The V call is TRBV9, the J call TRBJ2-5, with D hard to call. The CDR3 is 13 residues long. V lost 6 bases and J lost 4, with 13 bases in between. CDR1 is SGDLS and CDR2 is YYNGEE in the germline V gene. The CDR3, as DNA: TGTGCCAGCACCGATGGCACTATAGAGACCCAGTACTTC. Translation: CASTDGTIETQYF. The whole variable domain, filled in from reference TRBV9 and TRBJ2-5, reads DSGVTQTPKHLITATGQRVTLRCSPRSGDLSVYWYQQSLDQGLQFLIQYYNGEERAKGNILERFSAQQFPDLHSELNLSSLELGDSALYFCASTDGTIETQYFGPGTRLLVL.

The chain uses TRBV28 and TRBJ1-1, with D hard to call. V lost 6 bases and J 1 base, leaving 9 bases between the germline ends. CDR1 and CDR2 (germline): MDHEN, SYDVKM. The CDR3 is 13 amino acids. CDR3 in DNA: TGTGCCAGCAGAATCACCGGGAACACTGAAGCTTTCTTT. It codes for CASRITGNTEAFF.

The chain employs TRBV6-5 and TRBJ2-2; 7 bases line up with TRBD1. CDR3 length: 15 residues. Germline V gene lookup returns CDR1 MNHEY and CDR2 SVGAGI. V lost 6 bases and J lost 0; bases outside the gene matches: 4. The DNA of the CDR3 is TGTGCCAGCAGCTGGGGACAGACGAACACCGGGGAGCTGTTTTTT. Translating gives CASSWGQTNTGELFF.

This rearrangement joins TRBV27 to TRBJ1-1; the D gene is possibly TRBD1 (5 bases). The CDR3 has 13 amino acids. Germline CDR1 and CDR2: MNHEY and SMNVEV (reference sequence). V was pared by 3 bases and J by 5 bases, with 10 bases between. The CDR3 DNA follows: TGTGCCAGCAGTTTGAGAGGGGCAACTGAAGCTTTCTTT. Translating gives CASSLRGATEAFF.

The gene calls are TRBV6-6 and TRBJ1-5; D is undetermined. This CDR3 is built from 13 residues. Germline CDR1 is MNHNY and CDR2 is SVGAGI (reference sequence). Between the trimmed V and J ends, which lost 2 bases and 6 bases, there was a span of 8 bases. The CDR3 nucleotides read TGTGCCAGCAGTTACGGTCGGGGTCAGCCCCAGCATTTT. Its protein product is CASSYGRGQPQHF.

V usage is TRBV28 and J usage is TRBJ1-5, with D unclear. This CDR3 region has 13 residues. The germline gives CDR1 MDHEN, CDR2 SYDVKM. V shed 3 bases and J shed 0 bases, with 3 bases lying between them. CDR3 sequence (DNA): TGTGCCAGCAGTTTCGGTAGCAATCAGCCCCAGCATTTT. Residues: CASSFGSNQPQHF.

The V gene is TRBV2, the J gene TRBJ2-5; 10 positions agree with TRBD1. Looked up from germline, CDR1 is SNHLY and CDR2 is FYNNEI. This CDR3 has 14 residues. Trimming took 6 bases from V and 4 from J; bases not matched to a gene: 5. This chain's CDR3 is CASRDRGDVETQYF. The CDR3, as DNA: TGTGCCAGCAGGGACAGGGGGGATGTAGAGACCCAGTACTTC.

Written as DNA, the CDR3 is TGTGCCAGCAGTTTTAATAGGTGGTCTAACAATGAGCAGTTCTTC. Its translation: CASSFNRWSNNEQFF. This chain uses TRBV7-8 with TRBJ2-1; no clear D. CDR3 length equals 15 residues. The germline gives CDR1 SGHVS, CDR2 FQNEAQ. V lost 6 bases, J lost 5 bases, and 17 bases lay in between.

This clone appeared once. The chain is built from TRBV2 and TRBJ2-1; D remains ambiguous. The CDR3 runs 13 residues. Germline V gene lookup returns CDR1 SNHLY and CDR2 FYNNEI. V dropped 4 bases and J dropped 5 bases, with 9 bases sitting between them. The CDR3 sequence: CASSVRLDNEQFF. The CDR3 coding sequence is TGTGCCAGCAGTGTGCGGCTAGACAATGAGCAGTTCTTC.

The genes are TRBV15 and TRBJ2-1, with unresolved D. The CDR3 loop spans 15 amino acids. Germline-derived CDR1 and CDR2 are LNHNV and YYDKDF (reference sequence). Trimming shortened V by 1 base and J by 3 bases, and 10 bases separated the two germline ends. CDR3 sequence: CATSRVASLYNEQFF. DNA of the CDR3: TGTGCCACCAGCAGAGTTGCCAGTCTCTACAATGAGCAGTTCTTC.

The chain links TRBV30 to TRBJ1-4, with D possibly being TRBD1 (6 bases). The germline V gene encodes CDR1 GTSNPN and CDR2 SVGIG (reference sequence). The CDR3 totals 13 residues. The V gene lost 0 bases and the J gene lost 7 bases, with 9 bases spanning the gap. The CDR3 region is CAWSVQGSEKLFF. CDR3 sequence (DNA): TGTGCCTGGAGTGTACAGGGTAGTGAAAAACTGTTTTTT.

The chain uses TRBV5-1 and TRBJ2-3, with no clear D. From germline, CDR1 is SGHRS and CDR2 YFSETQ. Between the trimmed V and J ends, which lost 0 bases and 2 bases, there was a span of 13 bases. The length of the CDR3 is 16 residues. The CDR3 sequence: CASSLVSGAVTDTQYF. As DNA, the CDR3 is TGCGCCAGCAGCTTGGTATCGGGCGCAGTCACAGATACGCAGTATTTT.